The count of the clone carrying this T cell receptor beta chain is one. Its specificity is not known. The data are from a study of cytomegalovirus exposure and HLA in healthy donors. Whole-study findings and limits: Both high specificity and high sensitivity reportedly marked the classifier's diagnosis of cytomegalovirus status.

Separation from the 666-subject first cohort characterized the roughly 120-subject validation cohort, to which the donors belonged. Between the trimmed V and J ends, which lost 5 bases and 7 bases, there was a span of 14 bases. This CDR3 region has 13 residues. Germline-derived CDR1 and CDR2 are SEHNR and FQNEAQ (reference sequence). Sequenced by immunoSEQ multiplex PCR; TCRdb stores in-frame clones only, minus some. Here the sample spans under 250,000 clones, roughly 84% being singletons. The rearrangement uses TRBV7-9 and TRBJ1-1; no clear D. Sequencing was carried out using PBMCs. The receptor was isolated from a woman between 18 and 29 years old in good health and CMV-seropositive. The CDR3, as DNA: TGTGCCAGCAGCAGTATACCCGAGATTGAAGCTTTCTTT. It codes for CASSSIPEIEAFF.